This section outlines one TCR beta chain sequence together with its context. This record belongs to a study of Ad26.COV2.S vaccination and SARS-CoV-2 variants. The germline V gene has CDR1 MNHNS and CDR2 SASEGT. This CDR3 comprises 17 residues. The trim removed 4 bases at V and 0 bases at J, leaving 8 bases unmatched. Profiling relied on immunoSEQ multiplex PCR, and the TCRdb table lists in-frame clones only, not all of them. The sample holds about half a million clones, roughly nine tenths seen once. As for treatment: approximately 18 received Ad26.COV2.S at low or high dose, single or two shots; about 5 received placebo; per-sample allocation not given. The investigators took samples on day 63 after the first vaccine or placebo injection.

Sample: peripheral blood, taken in a trial of Ad26.COV2.S vaccine versus placebo. This TCR was recovered from a person aged 18-60 years who received the Ad26.COV2.S COVID-19 vaccine or a placebo. The V call is TRBV6-1, the J call TRBJ2-3, with 9 positions matching TRBD1. This CDR3 is CASSARTGADSTDTQYF. DNA of the CDR3: TGTGCCAGCAGTGCTAGGACAGGGGCCGACAGCACAGATACGCAGTATTTT.